The next 15 T cell receptor beta chains were all read from a single sample in a study of cytomegalovirus exposure and HLA in healthy donors. 60 Vbeta and 13 Jbeta primers were used in PCR. Profiling relied on immunoSEQ multiplex PCR, and the TCRdb table lists in-frame clones only, not all of them. Here the sample spans about 160,000 clones, approximately 74% being singletons. The sample consisted of PBMCs. These receptor sequences come from a woman aged 25 to 39 in good health and CMV-seronegative.

This clone appeared a single time. V gene TRBV4-3 combines with J gene TRBJ1-6; no clear D. The CDR3 length is 14 residues. Trimming left V 1 base short and J 6 bases short, with 7 bases between. Germline lookup yields CDR1 LGHNA and CDR2 YSLEER. CDR3 sequence reads: CASSQASRNSPLHF. In nucleotides, the CDR3 is TGCGCCAGCAGCCAAGCCTCGCGTAATTCACCCCTCCACTTT.

The J gene is TRBJ2-7, the V gene TRBV7-9; 7 nucleotides match TRBD1. V lost 10 bases to trimming and J lost 3 bases; unmatched junction nucleotides: 6. This CDR3 has 12 residues. The germline gives CDR1 SEHNR, CDR2 FQNEAQ (reference sequence). The DNA for the CDR3 is TGTGCCATAGACAGGGAATACTACGAGCAGTACTTC. Amino acid sequence: CAIDREYYEQYF.

The chain combines TRBV4-1 with TRBJ2-3; D remains unclear. Trimming cost V 1 base and J 0 bases, with 11 bases left between them. Germline V CDR1 and CDR2: MGHRA, YSYEKL. The CDR3 has 16 amino acids. Written as DNA, the CDR3 is TGCGCCAGCAGCCAAGCGAGTGGCGGTAGCACAGATACGCAGTATTTT. Amino acid sequence: CASSQASGGSTDTQYF.

This rearrangement joins TRBV5-6 to TRBJ1-2, with 7 bases aligning to TRBD1. Trimming at V came to 0 bases and at J to 4 bases, leaving 0 bases not matched to a gene. This CDR3 is 13 amino acids long. CDR1 and CDR2 (germline): SGHDT, YYEEEE. The DNA of the CDR3 is TGTGCCAGCAGCTTGGGGACAGGCTATGGCTACACCTTC. Protein product: CASSLGTGYGYTF.

This sequence joins TRBV5-5 and TRBJ2-7; 14 bases line up with TRBD2. Germline V CDR1 and CDR2: SGHKS, YYEKEE (reference sequence). After removal of 4 bases from V and 4 bases from J, the junction contained 4 bases not matched to a gene. The CDR3 runs 15 residues. The CDR3 bases are TGTGCCAGCAGCAAGGGACTAGCGGGAGCTTACGAGCAGTACTTC. It translates to CASSKGLAGAYEQYF.

V gene TRBV6-4 combines with J gene TRBJ1-5; D gene ambiguous. V lost 3 bases, J lost 0 bases, and 6 bases lay in between. The CDR3 length is 14 residues. Germline V CDR1 and CDR2: MRHNA, SNTAGT. The CDR3 region is CASSEQYSNQPQHF. In DNA form, the CDR3 reads TGTGCCAGCAGTGAACAGTATAGCAATCAGCCCCAGCATTTT.

A few counts support this clone. This sequence joins TRBV4-2 and TRBJ2-5; the match to TRBD2 covers 13 bases. CDR1 is LGHNA, CDR2 YNFKEQ, per germline. This CDR3 has 16 amino acids. J lost 4 bases, V lost 5 bases, and 7 bases had no gene match. The CDR3 spells CASSFWTSGSRETQYF. The CDR3 DNA sequence: TGTGCCAGCAGCTTCTGGACTAGCGGGAGCCGAGAGACCCAGTACTTC.

This clone was counted a few times. The V gene is TRBV7-6, the J gene TRBJ1-3, with 8 bases fitting TRBD1. V lost 1 base to trimming and J lost 2 bases; unmatched junction nucleotides: 13. The CDR3 has 19 amino acids. Germline V gene data show CDR1 as SGHVS and CDR2 as FNYEAQ. CDR3 protein: CASSLGLTRTGQPGNTIYF. The CDR3 coding sequence is TGTGCCAGCAGCTTAGGCCTGACTAGGACAGGGCAACCTGGAAACACCATATATTTT.

The chain joins TRBV7-6 to TRBJ2-2; 9 bases match TRBD1. Germline CDR1 is SGHVS and CDR2 is FNYEAQ. After removal of 4 bases from V and 1 base from J, the junction contained 10 bases not matched to a gene. The CDR3 consists of 18 residues. The CDR3 DNA sequence: TGTGCCAGCAGCTCAGGGCACAGGGGGCGGAAGAACACCGGGGAGCTGTTTTTT. Translated, it gives CASSSGHRGRKNTGELFF. The variable domain in full, with the rest retrieved from reference TRBV7-6 and TRBJ2-2, is GAGVSQSPRYKVTKRGQDVALRCDPISGHVSLYWYRQALGQGPEFLTYFNYEAQQDKSGLPNDRFSAERPEGSISTLTIQRTEQRDSAMYRCASSSGHRGRKNTGELFFGEGSRLTVL.

The chain has TRBV27 and TRBJ2-5; the match to TRBD1 covers 8 bases. CDR1 MNHEY and CDR2 SMNVEV come from the germline V gene (reference sequence). The CDR3 extends over 16 amino acids. Germline trimming cut 2 bases from V and 1 base from J; bases unmatched to any gene: 6. The CDR3 spells CASSLLGRGLQETQYF. CDR3 nucleotides: TGTGCCAGCAGTTTACTTGGCAGGGGGCTCCAAGAGACCCAGTACTTC.

This clone was seen a handful of times. The chain has TRBV5-4 and TRBJ2-7, with a tentative D call TRBD2 (6 bases). The CDR3 runs 16 residues. Trimming shortened V by 4 bases and J by 8 bases, and 25 bases separated the two germline ends. Germline V gene data show CDR1 as SGHNT and CDR2 as YYREEE (reference sequence). CDR3 sequence reads: CASSPTGPKDREKQYF. The CDR3 coding sequence is TGTGCCAGCAGCCCAACGGGACCGAAGGATCGGGAGAAGCAGTACTTC.

The chain combines TRBV28 with TRBJ1-5, with TRBD1 matching over 8 bases. Trimming took 3 bases from V and 1 from J; bases not matched to a gene: 17. Germline loops: CDR1 MDHEN, CDR2 SYDVKM. The CDR3 is 20 residues long. CDR3: CASSFAFRDRRMVSNQPQHF. In DNA, the CDR3 is TGTGCCAGCAGTTTCGCCTTCCGGGACAGGAGAATGGTAAGCAATCAGCCCCAGCATTTT. Based on the CDR3 plus reference TRBV28 and TRBJ1-5, the full variable domain is DVKVTQSSRYLVKRTGEKVFLECVQDMDHENMFWYRQDPGLGLRLIYFSYDVKMKEKGDIPEGYSVSREKKERFSLILESASTNQTSMYLCASSFAFRDRRMVSNQPQHFGDGTRLSIL.

The chain joins TRBV28 to TRBJ1-4; D gene unclear. The CDR3 has 12 residues. Looked up from germline, CDR1 is MDHEN and CDR2 is SYDVKM. Between the trimmed V and J ends, which lost 5 bases and 7 bases, there was a span of 8 bases. The CDR3 loop is CASSERPEKLFF. CDR3 DNA: TGTGCCAGCAGTGAGAGGCCTGAAAAACTGTTTTTT.

The chain is built from TRBV9 and TRBJ2-3; D ambiguous. V lost 4 bases and J 0 bases, leaving 9 bases between the germline ends. The germline V gene has CDR1 SGDLS and CDR2 YYNGEE. The length of the CDR3 is 14 residues. CDR3 nucleotides: TGTGCCAGCAGCCATGAGGCTAGCACAGATACGCAGTATTTT. Its protein is CASSHEASTDTQYF.

This clone has just one count. The chain combines TRBV7-6 with TRBJ2-1; a possible D gene is TRBD2 (6 bases). CDR3 size: 17 residues. CDR1 SGHVS and CDR2 FNYEAQ come from the germline V gene. Trimming took off 1 base at V and 8 bases at J, with 21 bases between the two ends. The CDR3 nucleotides are TGTGCCAGCAGCTTAGGCCTCCGGGACTCTGGAAACGATGAGCAGTTCTTC. Its protein is CASSLGLRDSGNDEQFF.